This TCR beta chain is from a study of blood T cells in healthy people across ages. On the study more broadly: Per two T cells, about one barcoded beta molecule was captured through template switching. Broader study findings: Roughly linearly, TCR beta diversity per million T cells fell as age increased.

Next came a second PCR, run for about 7 to 12 cycles, which used a sample-barcoded 5' primer along with a J-beta primer mix. Researchers report that a template-switch adaptor with 12 random nucleotides tagged each cDNA molecule. TCRdb fed the 5' RACE reads into MiXCR, producing one record per CDR3 protein. The sample has about 770,000 distinct CDR3 sequences, under 45% seen once. On this clonotype itself: Its antigen remains unidentified.

Around 10 milliliters of peripheral blood were drawn from each donor. Input material: blood. The TCR was taken from a man aged 55 to 70 in good health.

CDR3 in amino acids: CASRLAGSRGYTF. CDR3 DNA: TGTGCCAGCAGGCTTGCAGGGTCTCGTGGCTACACCTTC. V gene TRBV5-8 combines with J gene TRBJ1-2; possible D gene TRBD1, 5 bases. V lost 5 bases and J lost 7, with 15 bases in between. The CDR3 length is 13 residues. Germline CDR1 is SGHTS and CDR2 is YDEGEE.